This T cell receptor (beta chain) was captured in a study of CD8 T cells in ankylosing spondylitis. Study-level points and caveats: The clones that were linked to disease were reported to be significantly enriched in matched synovial fluid samples from ankylosing spondylitis patients. Disease-linked clones bore a CD8+ phenotype, appearing relatively rarely in peripheral blood. Certain motif variants had earlier been reported in reactive arthritis synovial fluid and blood.

Quantitative 5'-RACE with molecular barcodes was used to make the TCR beta libraries. TCRdb reprocessed the 5' RACE reads with MiXCR, giving one entry per CDR3 protein. The table lists 250,000 or so distinct CDR3 sequences, about 10% of them singletons. This clonotype was seen many times. Its target is unknown. Sequenced: blood, either unsorted or a sorted T cell fraction (not recorded which). The source of this sequence is a male donor with ankylosing spondylitis or in good health (not recorded which).

DNA of the CDR3: TGTGCCTGGAAAAAGGACAGGGATATTGGCTACACCTTC. This gives the protein CAWKKDRDIGYTF. The rearrangement uses TRBV30 and TRBJ1-2; 8 nucleotides agree with TRBD1. V lost 4 bases and J lost 7; bases outside the gene matches: 8. The CDR3 is 13 residues long. Germline CDR1 GTSNPN, CDR2 SVGIG (reference sequence).